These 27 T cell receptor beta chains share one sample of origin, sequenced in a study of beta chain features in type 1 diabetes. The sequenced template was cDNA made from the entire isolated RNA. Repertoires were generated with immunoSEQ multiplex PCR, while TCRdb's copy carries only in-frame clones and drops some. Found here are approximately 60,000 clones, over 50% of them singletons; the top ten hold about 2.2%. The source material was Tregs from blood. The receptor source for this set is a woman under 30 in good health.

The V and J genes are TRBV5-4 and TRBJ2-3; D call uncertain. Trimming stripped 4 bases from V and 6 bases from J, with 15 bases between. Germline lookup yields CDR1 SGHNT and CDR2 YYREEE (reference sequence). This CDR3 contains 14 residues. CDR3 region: CASSQEGRWDTQYF. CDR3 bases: TGTGCCAGCAGCCAAGAAGGCAGGTGGGATACGCAGTATTTT.

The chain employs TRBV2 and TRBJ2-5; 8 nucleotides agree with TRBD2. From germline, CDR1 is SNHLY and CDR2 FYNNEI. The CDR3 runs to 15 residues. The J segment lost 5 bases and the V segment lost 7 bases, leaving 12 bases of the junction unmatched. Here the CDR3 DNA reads TGTGCCAGCACCCCAAGCGGGAGTCACTGGGAGACCCAGTACTTC. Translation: CASTPSGSHWETQYF.

CDR3 DNA sequence: TGTGCCAGCAGTAAGGGACAGACTAGCAATCAGCCCCAGCATTTT. Residues: CASSKGQTSNQPQHF. The chain employs TRBV2 and TRBJ1-5; 7 nucleotides match TRBD1. The CDR3 is made up of 15 amino acids. The germline CDR1 and CDR2 sequences are SNHLY and FYNNEI. Losses at the gene ends were 5 bases for V and 0 bases for J; bases not matched to a gene: 4.

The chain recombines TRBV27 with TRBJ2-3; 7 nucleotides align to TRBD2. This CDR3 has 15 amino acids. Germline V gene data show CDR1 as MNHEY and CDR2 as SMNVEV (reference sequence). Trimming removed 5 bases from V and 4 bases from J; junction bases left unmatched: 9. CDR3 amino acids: CASSRLGLESDTQYF. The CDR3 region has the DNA TGTGCCAGCAGTCGACTTGGACTAGAATCAGATACGCAGTATTTT.

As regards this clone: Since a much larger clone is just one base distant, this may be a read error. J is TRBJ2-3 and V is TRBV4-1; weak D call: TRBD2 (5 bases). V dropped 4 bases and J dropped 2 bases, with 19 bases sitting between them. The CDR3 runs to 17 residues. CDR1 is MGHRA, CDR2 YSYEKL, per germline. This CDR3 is CASSPARGSGYTDTQYF. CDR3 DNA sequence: TGCGCCAGCAGCCCAGCCCGAGGGAGCGGATACACAGATACGCAGTATTTT.

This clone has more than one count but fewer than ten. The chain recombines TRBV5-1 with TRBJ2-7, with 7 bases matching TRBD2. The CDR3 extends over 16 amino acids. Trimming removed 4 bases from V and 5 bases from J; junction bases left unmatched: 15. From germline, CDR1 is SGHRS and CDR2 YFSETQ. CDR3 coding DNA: TGCGCCAGCAGCCGGTACTCCAGCGGGATTGGCGACGAGCAGTACTTC. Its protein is CASSRYSSGIGDEQYF. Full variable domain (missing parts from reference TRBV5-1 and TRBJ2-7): KAGVTQTPRYLIKTRGQQVTLSCSPISGHRSVSWYQQTPGQGLQFLFEYFSETQRNKGNFPGRFSGRQFSNSRSEMNVSTLELGDSALYLCASSRYSSGIGDEQYFGPGTRLTVT.

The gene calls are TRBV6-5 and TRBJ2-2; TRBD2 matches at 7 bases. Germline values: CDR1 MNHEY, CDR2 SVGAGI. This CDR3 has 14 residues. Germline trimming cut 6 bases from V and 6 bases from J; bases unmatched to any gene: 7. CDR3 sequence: CASSRTRESGELFF. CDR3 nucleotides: TGTGCCAGCAGCCGAACGCGGGAGTCCGGGGAGCTGTTTTTT.

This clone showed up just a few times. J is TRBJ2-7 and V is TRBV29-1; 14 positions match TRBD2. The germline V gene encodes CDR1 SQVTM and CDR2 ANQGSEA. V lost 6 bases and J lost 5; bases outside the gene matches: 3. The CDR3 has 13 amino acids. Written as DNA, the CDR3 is TGCAGCGTGGGACTAGCGGGAGTTCACGAGCAGTACTTC. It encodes CSVGLAGVHEQYF.

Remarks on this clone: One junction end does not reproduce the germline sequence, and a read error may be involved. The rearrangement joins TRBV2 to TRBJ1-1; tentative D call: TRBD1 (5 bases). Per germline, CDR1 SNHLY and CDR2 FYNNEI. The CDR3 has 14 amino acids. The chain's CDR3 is CATRERTSGTEVFF. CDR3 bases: TGTGCCACTAGGGAGAGGACCTCAGGGACTGAAGTTTTCTTT.

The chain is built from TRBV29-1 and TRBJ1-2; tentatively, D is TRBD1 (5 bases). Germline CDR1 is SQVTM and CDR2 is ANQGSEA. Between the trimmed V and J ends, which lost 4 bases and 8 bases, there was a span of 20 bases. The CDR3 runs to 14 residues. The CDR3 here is CSVVATGLWGGYTF. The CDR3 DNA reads TGCAGCGTTGTAGCTACAGGTCTATGGGGAGGCTACACCTTC. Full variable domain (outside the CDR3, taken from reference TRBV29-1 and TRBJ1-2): SAVISQKPSRDICQRGTSLTIQCQVDSQVTMMFWYRQQPGQSLTLIATANQGSEATYESGFVIDKFPISRPNLTFSTLTVSNMSPEDSSIYLCSVVATGLWGGYTFGSGTRLTVV.

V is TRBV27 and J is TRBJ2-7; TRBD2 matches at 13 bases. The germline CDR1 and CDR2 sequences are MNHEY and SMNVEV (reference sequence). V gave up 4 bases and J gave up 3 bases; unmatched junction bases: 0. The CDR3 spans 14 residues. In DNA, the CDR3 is TGTGCCAGCAGTTGGACTAGCGGGAGCTACGAGCAGTACTTC. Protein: CASSWTSGSYEQYF.

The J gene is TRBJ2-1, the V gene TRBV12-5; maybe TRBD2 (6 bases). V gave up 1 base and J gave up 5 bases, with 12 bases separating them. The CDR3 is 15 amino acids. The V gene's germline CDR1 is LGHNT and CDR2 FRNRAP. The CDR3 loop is CASGLGLVPHNEQFF. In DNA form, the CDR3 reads TGTGCTAGTGGTTTGGGACTAGTGCCACACAATGAGCAGTTCTTC.

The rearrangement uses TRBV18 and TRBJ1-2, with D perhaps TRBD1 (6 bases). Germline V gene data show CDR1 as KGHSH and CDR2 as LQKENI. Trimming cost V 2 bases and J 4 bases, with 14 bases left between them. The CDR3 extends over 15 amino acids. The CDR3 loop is CASSPRGTDSYGYTF. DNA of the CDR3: TGTGCCAGCTCACCAAGGGGGACGGATTCCTATGGCTACACCTTC.

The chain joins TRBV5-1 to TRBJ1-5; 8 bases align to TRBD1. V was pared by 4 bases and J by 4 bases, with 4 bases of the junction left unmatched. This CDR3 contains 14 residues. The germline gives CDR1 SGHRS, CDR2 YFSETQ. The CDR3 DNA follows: TGCGCCAGCAGCCTTACAGGGGGGAATCAGCCCCAGCATTTT. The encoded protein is CASSLTGGNQPQHF. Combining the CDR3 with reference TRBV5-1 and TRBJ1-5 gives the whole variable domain KAGVTQTPRYLIKTRGQQVTLSCSPISGHRSVSWYQQTPGQGLQFLFEYFSETQRNKGNFPGRFSGRQFSNSRSEMNVSTLELGDSALYLCASSLTGGNQPQHFGDGTRLSIL.

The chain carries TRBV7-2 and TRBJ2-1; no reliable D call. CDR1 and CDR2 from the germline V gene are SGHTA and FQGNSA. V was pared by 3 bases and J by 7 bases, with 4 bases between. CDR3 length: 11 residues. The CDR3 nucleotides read TGTGCCAGCAGCTTCTTTAATGAGCAGTTCTTC. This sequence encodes CASSFFNEQFF.

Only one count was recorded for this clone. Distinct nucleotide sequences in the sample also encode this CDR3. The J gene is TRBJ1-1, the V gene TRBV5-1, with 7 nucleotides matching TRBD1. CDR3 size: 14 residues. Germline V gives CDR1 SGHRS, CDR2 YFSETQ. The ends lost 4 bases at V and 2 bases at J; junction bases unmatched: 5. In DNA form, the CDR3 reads TGCGCCAGCAGCCAGGGACAGCGAAACACTGAAGCTTTCTTT. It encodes CASSQGQRNTEAFF.

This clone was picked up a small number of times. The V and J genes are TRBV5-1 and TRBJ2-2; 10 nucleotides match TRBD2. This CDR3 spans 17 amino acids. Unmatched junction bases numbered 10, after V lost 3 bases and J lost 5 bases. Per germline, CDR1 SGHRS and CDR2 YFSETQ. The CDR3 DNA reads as TGCGCCAGCAGCTCCCTTAGCGGGGGGTCTGGTACCGGGGAGCTGTTTTTT. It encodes CASSSLSGGSGTGELFF.

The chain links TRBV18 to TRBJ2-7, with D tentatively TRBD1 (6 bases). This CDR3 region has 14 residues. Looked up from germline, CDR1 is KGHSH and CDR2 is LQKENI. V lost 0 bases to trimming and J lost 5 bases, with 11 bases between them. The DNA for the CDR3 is TGTGCCAGCTCACCACCGAACAGGGCCCACGAGCAGTACTTC. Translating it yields CASSPPNRAHEQYF.

In nucleotides, the CDR3 is TGCAGCGTTGAGTACCGGAGGGTGACTGAAGCTTTCTTT. It yields the protein CSVEYRRVTEAFF. V gene TRBV29-1 combines with J gene TRBJ1-1; D is undetermined. The germline V gene encodes CDR1 SQVTM and CDR2 ANQGSEA. The CDR3 length is 13 residues. V was cut by 3 bases and J by 5 bases, with 13 bases left in between.

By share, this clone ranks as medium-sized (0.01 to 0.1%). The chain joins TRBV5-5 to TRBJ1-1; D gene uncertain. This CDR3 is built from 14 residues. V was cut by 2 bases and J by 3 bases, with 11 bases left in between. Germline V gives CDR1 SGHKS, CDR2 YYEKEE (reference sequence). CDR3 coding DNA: TGTGCCAGCAGCTTCACTTTGCGGGACACTGAAGCTTTCTTT. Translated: CASSFTLRDTEAFF.

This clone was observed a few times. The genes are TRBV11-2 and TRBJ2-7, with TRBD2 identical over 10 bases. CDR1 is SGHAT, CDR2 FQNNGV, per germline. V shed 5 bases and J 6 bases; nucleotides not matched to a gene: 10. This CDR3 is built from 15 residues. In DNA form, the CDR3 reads TGTGCCAGCAGCGAACAGCGGGGGGGCCTGGGCGAGCAGTACTTC. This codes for CASSEQRGGLGEQYF.

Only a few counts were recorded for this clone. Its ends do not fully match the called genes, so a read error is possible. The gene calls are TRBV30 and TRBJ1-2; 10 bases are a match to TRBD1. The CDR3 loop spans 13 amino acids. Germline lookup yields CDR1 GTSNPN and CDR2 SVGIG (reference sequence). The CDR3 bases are TGTGCCTGGAGTAACCGGGACAGGGGAGAGCAGCGCTTC. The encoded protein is CAWSNRDRGEQRF. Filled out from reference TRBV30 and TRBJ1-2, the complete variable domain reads SQTIHQWPATLVQPVGSPLSLECTVEGTSNPNLYWYRQAAGRGLQLLFYSVGIGQISSEVPQNLSASRPQDRQFILSSKKLLLSDSGFYLCAWSNRDRGEQRFGSGTRLTVV.

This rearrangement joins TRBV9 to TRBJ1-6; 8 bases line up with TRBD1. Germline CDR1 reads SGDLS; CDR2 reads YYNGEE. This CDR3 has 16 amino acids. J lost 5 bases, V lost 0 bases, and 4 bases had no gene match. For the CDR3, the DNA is TGTGCCAGCAGCGTAGGGCAGGGGGCTAATAATTCACCCCTCCACTTT. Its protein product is CASSVGQGANNSPLHF.

CDR3 protein: CASSDTGLAGELFF. Written as DNA, the CDR3 is TGCGCCAGCAGCGATACGGGACTAGCCGGGGAGCTGTTTTTT. The chain joins TRBV5-1 to TRBJ2-2, with 8 nucleotides matching TRBD2. The CDR3 is 14 amino acids. Germline loops: CDR1 SGHRS, CDR2 YFSETQ. Trimming removed 4 bases from V and 6 bases from J; junction bases left unmatched: 5. Full variable domain (missing parts from reference TRBV5-1 and TRBJ2-2): KAGVTQTPRYLIKTRGQQVTLSCSPISGHRSVSWYQQTPGQGLQFLFEYFSETQRNKGNFPGRFSGRQFSNSRSEMNVSTLELGDSALYLCASSDTGLAGELFFGEGSRLTVL.

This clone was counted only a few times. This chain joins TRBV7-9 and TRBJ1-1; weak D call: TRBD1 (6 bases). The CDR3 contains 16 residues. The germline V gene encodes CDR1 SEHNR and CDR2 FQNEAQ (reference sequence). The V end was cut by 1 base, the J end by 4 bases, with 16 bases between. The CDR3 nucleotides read TGTGCCAGCAGCTTAGGGTCGGCAGGGGCCGGCACTGAAGCTTTCTTT. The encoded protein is CASSLGSAGAGTEAFF.

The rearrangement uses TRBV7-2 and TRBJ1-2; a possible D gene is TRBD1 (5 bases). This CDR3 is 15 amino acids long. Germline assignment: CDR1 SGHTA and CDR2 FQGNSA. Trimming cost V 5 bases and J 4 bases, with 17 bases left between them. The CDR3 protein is CASSPFGQWGYGYTF. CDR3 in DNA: TGTGCCAGCAGCCCCTTTGGACAATGGGGCTATGGCTACACCTTC.

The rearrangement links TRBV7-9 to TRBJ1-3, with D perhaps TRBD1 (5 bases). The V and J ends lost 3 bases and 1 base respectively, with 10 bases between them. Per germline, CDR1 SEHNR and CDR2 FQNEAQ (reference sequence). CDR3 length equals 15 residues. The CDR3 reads CASSFGTDSGNTIYF. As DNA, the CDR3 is TGTGCCAGCAGCTTCGGGACTGATTCTGGAAACACCATATATTTT.